What follows is one T cell receptor (beta chain) and its context. No antigen is known for it. Base qualities are not recorded, but no much larger clone differs from it by a single base. Enrolling through a virtual design, the prospective study's participants ranged in age from about 18 to 89 years and lived across about two dozen United States geographic areas. Cohort assignment in the prospective study relied on participant-reported clinical history from a screening survey and a study questionnaire. ImmuneRACE Cohort 3 recovered participants were defined by two consecutive negative NP/OP PCR tests, healthcare professional clearance, or symptom resolution. Mobile phlebotomists in the prospective study collected whole blood, serum and a nasopharyngeal or oropharyngeal swab from every participant. Participants in the prospective study had the option to provide additional blood draws and questionnaires over a roughly two-month period. Blood samples from the prospective study were shipped frozen or at room temperature prior to DNA extraction.

This entry comes from a study of blood T cell repertoires in COVID-19 (dated by TCRdb to the early 2020s). At the level of the whole study: Samples from collaborators originated in the United States, Italy and Spain and spanned both the acute and convalescent phases of COVID-19. The material from the prospective study consisted of cDNA or gDNA derived from T cells, B-cell-depleted T cells, or PBMCs. The dataset comprised deeply sampled blood TCRbeta repertoires from subjects exposed to, actively infected with, or recovered from COVID-19. The repertoires were released in a freely available public database intended as a resource for research on the immune response to SARS-CoV-2. The samples were drawn from the first 160 participants of the ongoing ImmuneRACE study and from more than 1,000 subjects provided by 6 global collaborators. Sample metadata almost always included a de-identified subject ID, COVID-19 status, age in years and sex. HLA class I and class II types, where available, came from metadata supplied by the sample provider rather than from assay-based typing.

Overall results and qualifications from the work: How much clinical and demographic metadata was included differed by source and by participant, and the metadata was provided uncurated.

The immunoSEQ Assay, a bias-controlled multiplex PCR, was used to amplify TCRbeta CDR3 regions from genomic DNA. As for how the authors treated the data: The number of nucleated cells in each sample was estimated by amplification of reference gene primers within the assay. Sequence reads were collapsed and filtered to measure the absolute abundance of every unique TCRbeta CDR3 rearrangement. Productive Simpson clonality was computed per sample as the square root of Simpson's diversity index over productive rearrangements. The table was pulled from immuneACCESS by TCRdb, which kept in-frame rearrangements only. Such tables lose some clones; where checked, under half of the loss comes from unresolved V genes, and the rest has no known cause. V and J calls and clone size are given by that table; D and trimming were obtained from the DNA. The sample has 200,000 to 250,000 clones on record, 82% of them singletons. Of the sample, under 3.5% is held by the ten largest clones.

The sample comprised PBMCs or T cells enriched from blood (not recorded which). The receptor was derived from a woman aged 55-70 years who had recovered from COVID-19.

The DNA sequence is TGTGCCAGCAGCGTAGCGGAGGATGAGCAGTTCTTC. Its translation reads: CASSVAEDEQFF. The rearranged segments are TRBV9 and TRBJ2-1, with TRBD2 tentatively as D gene (5 bases match). Trimming removed 0 bases from V and 8 bases from J, leaving 6 bases between the germline ends. The CDR3, cysteine through phenylalanine, is 12 amino acids long. Just CDR3 DNA is preserved here, 36 bases in frame from base 1. According to the germline V gene, CDR1 reads SGDLS and CDR2 reads YYNGEE.